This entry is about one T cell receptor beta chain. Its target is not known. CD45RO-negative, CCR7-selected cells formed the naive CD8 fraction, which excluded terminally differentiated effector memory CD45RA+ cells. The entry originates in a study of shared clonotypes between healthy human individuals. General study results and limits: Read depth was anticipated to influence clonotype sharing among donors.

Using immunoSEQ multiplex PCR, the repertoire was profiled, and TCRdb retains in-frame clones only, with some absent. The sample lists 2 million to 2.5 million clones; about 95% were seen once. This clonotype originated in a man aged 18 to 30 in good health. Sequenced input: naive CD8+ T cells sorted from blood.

CDR3 loop: CASRTEWVNEQFF. The CDR3 DNA reads as TGTGCCAGCAGGACGGAATGGGTCAATGAGCAGTTCTTC. The chain employs TRBV28 and TRBJ2-1; no clear D. Germline V gives CDR1 MDHEN, CDR2 SYDVKM. The CDR3 length is 13 residues. Trimming took off 6 bases at V and 6 bases at J, with 12 bases between the two ends.